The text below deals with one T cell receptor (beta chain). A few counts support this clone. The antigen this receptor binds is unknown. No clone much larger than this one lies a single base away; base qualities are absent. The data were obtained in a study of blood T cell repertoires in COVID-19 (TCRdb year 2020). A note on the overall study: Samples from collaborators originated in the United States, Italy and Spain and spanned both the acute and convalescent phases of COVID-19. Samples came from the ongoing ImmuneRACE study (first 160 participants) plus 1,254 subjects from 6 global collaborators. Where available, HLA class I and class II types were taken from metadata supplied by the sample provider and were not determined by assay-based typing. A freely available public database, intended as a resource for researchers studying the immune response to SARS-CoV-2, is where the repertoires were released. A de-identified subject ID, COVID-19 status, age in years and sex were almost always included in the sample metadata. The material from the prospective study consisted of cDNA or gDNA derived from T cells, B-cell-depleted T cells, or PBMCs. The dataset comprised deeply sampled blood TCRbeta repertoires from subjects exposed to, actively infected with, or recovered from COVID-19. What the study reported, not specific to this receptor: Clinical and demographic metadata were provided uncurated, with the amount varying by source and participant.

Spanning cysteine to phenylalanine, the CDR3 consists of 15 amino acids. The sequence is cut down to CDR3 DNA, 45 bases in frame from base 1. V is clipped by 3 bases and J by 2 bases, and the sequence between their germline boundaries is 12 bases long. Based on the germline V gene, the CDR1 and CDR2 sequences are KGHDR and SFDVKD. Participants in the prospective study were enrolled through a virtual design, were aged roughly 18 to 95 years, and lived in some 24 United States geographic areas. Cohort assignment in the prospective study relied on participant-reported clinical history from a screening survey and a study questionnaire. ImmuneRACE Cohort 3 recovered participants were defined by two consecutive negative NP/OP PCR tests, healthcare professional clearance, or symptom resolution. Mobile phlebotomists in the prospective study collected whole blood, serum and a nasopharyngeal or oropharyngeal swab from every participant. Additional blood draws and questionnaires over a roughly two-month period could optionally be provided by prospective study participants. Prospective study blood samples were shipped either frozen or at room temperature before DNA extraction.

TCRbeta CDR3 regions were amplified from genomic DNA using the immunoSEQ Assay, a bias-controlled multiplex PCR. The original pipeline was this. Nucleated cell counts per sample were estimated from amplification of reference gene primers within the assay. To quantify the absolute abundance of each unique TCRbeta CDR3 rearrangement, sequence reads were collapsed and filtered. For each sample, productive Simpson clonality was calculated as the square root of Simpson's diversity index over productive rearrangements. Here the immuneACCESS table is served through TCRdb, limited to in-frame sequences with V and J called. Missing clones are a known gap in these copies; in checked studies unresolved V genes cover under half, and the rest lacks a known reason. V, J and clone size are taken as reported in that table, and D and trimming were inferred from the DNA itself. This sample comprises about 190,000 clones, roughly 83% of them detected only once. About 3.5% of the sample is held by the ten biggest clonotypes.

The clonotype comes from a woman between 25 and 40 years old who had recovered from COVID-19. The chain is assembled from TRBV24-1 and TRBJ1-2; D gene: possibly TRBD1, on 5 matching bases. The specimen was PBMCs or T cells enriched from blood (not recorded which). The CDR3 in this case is CATSDPGAGNYGYTF. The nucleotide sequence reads TGTGCCACCAGTGATCCTGGGGCAGGGAACTATGGCTACACCTTC.